The TCR beta chain described here comes from a study of post-analysis software for immune sequencing data. About the study: Relapsing-remitting, secondary progressive and progressive-relapsing forms made up the multiple sclerosis disease courses. Study-wide results and caveats: F measure showed strong co-clustering of same-batch samples.

Unique molecular identifiers were carried by the TCR beta cDNA libraries. cDNA molecules numbering about 490,000 came from approximately 0.91 to 9.4 million T cells. TCRdb ran MiXCR on the PCR reads and lists one entry per CDR3 protein. The sample carries hundreds of thousands of distinct CDR3 sequences, around 60% recorded once. This clonotype turned up a few times. Its antigen is still unknown. The sample taken for sequencing was blood. This clonotype was sampled from a girl aged 2-10 years with multiple sclerosis.

The CDR3 nucleotides read TGTGCCAGCAGCCCTGACAGGGAATATGGCTACACCTTC. Translating gives CASSPDREYGYTF. V gene TRBV6-5 combines with J gene TRBJ1-2, with 7 bases that match TRBD1. Losses at the gene ends were 6 bases for V and 5 bases for J; bases not matched to a gene: 6. CDR3 length: 13 residues. Germline assignment: CDR1 MNHEY and CDR2 SVGAGI.